Detailed here is one T cell receptor (beta chain). The germline V gene encodes CDR1 SGHDT and CDR2 YYEEEE. The CDR3 sequence is 13 residues long. Trimming took 1 base from V and 6 from J; bases not matched to a gene: 2. The source of the sample is a study of cytomegalovirus exposure and HLA in healthy donors. Using immunoSEQ multiplex PCR, the repertoire was profiled, and TCRdb retains in-frame clones only, with some absent. The sample has 250,000 or so clones, around 91% seen once. This clonotype was obtained from a woman aged 18-29 years in good health and CMV-seronegative. The sample was PBMCs. This chain joins TRBV5-6 and TRBJ2-3, with 7 bases matching TRBD1. CDR3 DNA: TGTGCCAGCAGCTTGCCGGGACAGGATACGCAGTATTTT. Amino acid sequence: CASSLPGQDTQYF.